A selection of T cell receptor beta chains follows, all from one sample in a study of shared clonotypes between healthy human individuals. Clones were read by immunoSEQ multiplex PCR, and TCRdb kept only the in-frame ones, dropping some. The data show hundreds of thousands of clones, about 95% seen once. Sequencing input: naive CD8+ T cells sorted from blood. These receptor sequences come from a woman aged 30 to 39 in good health. Each CDR3 is given with its conserved first and last residue. D genes are given only for firm matches. A clone size is listed for some rows: how often the clone was seen (once, few, many), or a class if it is expanded.

TRBJ2-1,TRBD2,TRBV27,.,CASSLVLAGGPREQFF,TGTGCCAGCAGTTTGGTCCTAGCGGGAGGGCCACGTGAGCAGTTCTTC
TRBJ2-1,TRBD1,TRBV27,.,CASSLSAGGSYNEQFF,TGTGCCAGCAGTTTATCGGCAGGGGGTTCCTACAATGAGCAGTTCTTC
TRBJ2-1,.,TRBV5-6,.,CASSISYNEQFF,TGTGCCAGCAGCATATCCTACAATGAGCAGTTCTTC
TRBJ2-1,.,TRBV2,.,CASVQGSSYNEQFF,TGTGCCAGTGTTCAGGGATCCTCCTACAATGAGCAGTTCTTC
TRBJ2-5,.,TRBV27,.,CASSPVPYGETQYF,TGTGCCAGCAGCCCCGTTCCCTATGGGGAGACCCAGTACTTC
TRBJ2-5,TRBD1,TRBV9,.,CASSVARDREETQYF,TGTGCCAGCAGCGTAGCCCGGGACAGGGAAGAGACCCAGTACTTC
TRBJ2-7,.,TRBV12-5,once,CASARDNYEQYF,TGTGCTAGTGCCCGGGACAACTACGAGCAGTACTTC
TRBJ2-1,TRBD2,TRBV7-8,.,CASSLALAGAIPSYNEQFF,TGTGCCAGCAGCTTAGCGTTAGCGGGAGCAATCCCCTCCTACAATGAGCAGTTCTTC
TRBJ2-1,.,TRBV19,.,CASRDLVSSYNEQFF,TGTGCCAGTAGGGATTTGGTGAGCTCCTACAATGAGCAGTTCTTC
TRBJ2-3,.,TRBV11-1,.,CASSSSPTTSTDTQYF,TGTGCCAGCAGCTCCTCTCCGACTACTAGCACAGATACGCAGTATTTT
TRBJ2-7,.,TRBV9,.,CASSVGTYYEQYF,TGTGCCAGCAGCGTAGGGACTTACTACGAGCAGTACTTC
TRBJ2-4,TRBD2,TRBV9,.,CASSPGLAGGAINELQYF,TGTGCCAGCAGCCCGGGACTAGCGGGAGGGGCGATTAATGAATTGCAGTACTTC
TRBJ2-7,.,TRBV2,.,CASSEGRDWAYEQYF,TGTGCCAGCAGTGAGGGACGGGACTGGGCCTACGAGCAGTACTTC
TRBJ2-7,.,TRBV27,.,CASGEGVPYEQYF,TGTGCCAGCGGGGAAGGGGTTCCCTACGAGCAGTACTTC
TRBJ1-6,.,TRBV11-2,.,CASSLEGTRSPLHF,TGTGCCAGCAGCTTAGAAGGGACGCGGTCACCCCTCCACTTT
TRBJ2-5,TRBD2,TRBV27,.,CASSLLAGEEETQYF,TGTGCCAGCAGTTTATTAGCGGGAGAAGAAGAGACCCAGTACTTC
TRBJ2-7,TRBD2,TRBV18,.,CASSPPRGGRGEYEQYF,TGTGCCAGCTCACCACCGCGGGGGGGGCGCGGTGAATACGAGCAGTACTTC
TRBJ1-5,TRBD1,TRBV10-3,.,CAISELGTGVGQPQHF,TGTGCCATCAGTGAGTTGGGGACAGGGGTCGGTCAGCCCCAGCATTTT
TRBJ2-7,.,TRBV6-1,.,CASSEVPVAWDITSSPRQYF,TGTGCCAGCAGTGAAGTCCCGGTCGCCTGGGATATAACCTCGAGCCCGCGGCAGTACTTC
TRBJ2-7,TRBD2,TRBV27,.,CASSGNPEGLVWAYEQYF,TGTGCCAGCAGTGGCAACCCCGAGGGACTAGTCTGGGCCTACGAGCAGTACTTC
TRBJ2-7,.,TRBV7-9,.,CASSTVTGSNEQYF,TGTGCCAGCAGCACCGTCACAGGGAGCAACGAGCAGTACTTC
TRBJ2-7,.,TRBV5-1,.,CASSLAKDGGSLEQYF,TGCGCCAGCAGCTTGGCCAAGGACGGGGGTTCCCTCGAGCAGTACTTC
TRBJ2-1,.,TRBV19,.,CASSIVGVGPAYNEQFF,TGTGCCAGTAGTATAGTGGGGGTGGGGCCCGCCTACAATGAGCAGTTCTTC
TRBJ2-7,.,TRBV11-2,.,CASSPLGPEQYF,TGTGCCAGCAGCCCTCTCGGCCCCGAGCAGTACTTC
TRBJ2-7,.,TRBV11-3,.,CASSLGTVHEQYF,TGTGCCAGCAGCTTAGGTACAGTCCACGAGCAGTACTTC
TRBJ1-1,.,TRBV27,.,CASSLSGLNTEAFF,TGTGCCAGCAGTTTATCAGGTTTGAACACTGAAGCTTTCTTT
TRBJ2-1,.,TRBV9,.,CASRDRYNEQFF,TGTGCCAGCAGAGACCGATACAATGAGCAGTTCTTC
TRBJ2-7,TRBD2,TRBV19,.,CASSEPGSGIREQYF,TGTGCCAGTAGTGAGCCAGGGAGCGGGATTCGCGAGCAGTACTTC
TRBJ1-1,.,TRBV5-4,.,CASSRAGTEAFF,TGTGCCAGCAGCCGGGCGGGGACTGAAGCTTTCTTT
TRBJ1-5,.,TRBV4-2,.,CASSHEGPQPQHF,TGTGCCAGCAGCCATGAAGGGCCTCAGCCCCAGCATTTT
TRBJ1-5,.,TRBV27,.,CASSLGWHQPQHF,TGTGCCAGCAGTTTAGGCTGGCATCAGCCCCAGCATTTT
TRBJ1-1,.,TRBV6-5,.,CASSDRGGPAEAFF,TGTGCCAGCAGTGACCGAGGGGGGCCGGCTGAAGCTTTCTTT
TRBJ2-3,TRBD2,TRBV19,.,CASSKRGLADTDTQYF,TGTGCCAGTAGTAAAAGAGGACTAGCGGACACAGATACGCAGTATTTT
TRBJ1-2,TRBD1,TRBV5-4,.,CASSFSGGGGGYTF,TGTGCCAGCAGCTTCTCAGGGGGAGGGGGTGGCTACACCTTC
TRBJ1-1,.,TRBV5-6,.,CASSLLQMNTEAFF,TGTGCCAGCAGCTTGCTTCAGATGAACACTGAAGCTTTCTTT
TRBJ1-2,.,TRBV29-1,.,CSVADYGYTF,TGCAGCGTTGCAGACTATGGCTACACCTTC
TRBJ1-2,.,TRBV2,.,CASTRGIVTF,TGTGCCAGCACCCGCGGTATCGTCACCTTC
TRBJ2-3,TRBD2,TRBV19,.,CASKPLAGGTDTQYF,TGTGCCAGCAAACCACTAGCGGGAGGCACAGATACGCAGTATTTT
TRBJ2-3,.,TRBV5-1,.,CASSLERVLNTDTQYF,TGCGCCAGCAGCTTGGAGCGGGTTTTGAACACAGATACGCAGTATTTT
TRBJ2-5,.,TRBV23-1,.,CASSQTSNNDWGETQYF,TGCGCCAGCAGTCAAACCTCTAATAACGATTGGGGAGAGACCCAGTACTTC
TRBJ2-6,TRBD1,TRBV19,.,CASSPRDRPLGANVLTF,TGTGCCAGTAGTCCCCGGGACAGACCTCTGGGGGCCAACGTCCTGACTTTC
TRBJ1-2,.,TRBV19,.,CASSIDLEGAGGGYTF,TGTGCCAGTAGTATAGATCTCGAAGGGGCCGGCGGTGGCTACACCTTC
TRBJ2-7,TRBD2,TRBV5-6,.,CASSHSGTSFSYEQYF,TGTGCCAGCAGCCATTCCGGGACTAGCTTTTCCTACGAGCAGTACTTC
TRBJ2-1,.,TRBV6-1,.,CASTNRNNEQFF,TGTGCCAGCACGAACAGAAACAATGAGCAGTTCTTC
TRBJ2-3,TRBD2,TRBV15,.,CATSGIAGFKDTQYF,TGTGCCACCAGCGGAATAGCGGGATTTAAAGATACGCAGTATTTT
TRBJ1-4,TRBD1,TRBV27,.,CASSTRDRGLEKLFF,TGTGCCAGCAGTACCAGGGACAGGGGGTTGGAAAAACTGTTTTTT
TRBJ1-6,.,TRBV27,.,CASSLIAHPNSPLHF,TGTGCCAGCAGTTTAATCGCCCACCCGAATTCACCCCTCCACTTT
TRBJ1-2,.,TRBV27,.,CASSFTVGYGYTF,TGTGCCAGCAGTTTCACAGTCGGTTATGGCTACACCTTC
TRBJ2-7,TRBD2,TRBV7-9,once,CASSPLSGRALYEQYF,TGTGCCAGCAGCCCCCTTAGCGGGAGGGCCTTGTACGAGCAGTACTTC
TRBJ1-5,.,TRBV2,few,CASSSTVSQPQHF,TGTGCCAGCAGTTCGACAGTCTCTCAGCCCCAGCATTTT
TRBJ2-3,TRBD2,TRBV2,once,CASRTRGPQDTQYF,TGTGCCAGCCGGACTAGAGGACCACAGGATACGCAGTATTTT
TRBJ1-1,.,TRBV19,.,CASDQGNTEAFF,TGTGCCTCAGACCAGGGGAACACTGAAGCTTTCTTT
TRBJ2-7,.,TRBV5-6,.,CASSLGTGTGLSYEQYF,TGTGCCAGCAGCTTGGGTACCGGGACTGGCCTCTCCTACGAGCAGTACTTC
TRBJ2-1,TRBD2,TRBV5-4,.,CASRPRLAGDQHEQFF,TGTGCCAGCAGGCCTAGACTAGCGGGAGATCAACATGAGCAGTTCTTC
TRBJ2-7,.,TRBV10-1,.,CASSESGDTTYEQYF,TGCGCCAGCAGTGAGTCCGGGGACACCACCTACGAGCAGTACTTC
TRBJ2-7,.,TRBV6-5,.,CASSYGLGSTYEQYF,TGTGCCAGCAGTTACGGGTTGGGGAGCACCTACGAGCAGTACTTC